One and the same sample provided the 32 T cell receptor beta chains below, sequenced in a study of Graves' ophthalmopathy and Graves' hyperthyroidism. Amplified material comprised TCR beta CDR3 regions derived from RNA transcripts. In the first round, RT-PCR was carried out with HTBI primers, and a multiplex PCR formed the second round. In TCRdb, the multiplex PCR reads were re-called with MiXCR into one record per CDR3 protein. The data show 300,000 to 450,000 distinct CDR3 sequences, 17% seen once. The sequenced material came from peripheral blood. Receptors originate from an adult woman with stable Graves' hyperthyroidism.

This clonotype was counted at least ten times. This chain uses TRBV5-1 with TRBJ2-7; D unresolved. Germline loops: CDR1 SGHRS, CDR2 YFSETQ. The CDR3 covers 14 residues. The V end lost 0 bases, the J end lost 1 base, and 8 bases lay between the germline ends. Here the CDR3 reads CASSLEGRSYEQYF. DNA for the CDR3: TGCGCCAGCAGCTTGGAAGGCAGGTCCTACGAGCAGTACTTC.

This clonotype was found many times. This rearrangement joins TRBV11-1 to TRBJ2-7; 8 nucleotides match TRBD1. CDR3 length: 16 amino acids. Trimming took 3 bases from V and 6 from J; bases not matched to a gene: 13. Germline V lookup: CDR1 SGHAT, CDR2 FQDESV (reference sequence). The CDR3 loop is CASSFSTGANFGEQYF. The CDR3 bases are TGTGCCAGCAGCTTCTCGACAGGGGCAAATTTTGGCGAGCAGTACTTC.

The table lists this clonotype with many counts. The chain employs TRBV28 and TRBJ1-1; D is undetermined. CDR3 length: 12 residues. Germline lookup yields CDR1 MDHEN and CDR2 SYDVKM. V was shortened by 8 bases and J by 7 bases, with 14 bases between the two germline ends. CDR3 sequence (DNA): TGTGCCAGCCGAATCTTGGGAGTTGAAGCTTTCTTT. Translating it yields CASRILGVEAFF.

This clonotype was recorded a few times. This chain joins TRBV11-2 and TRBJ2-7, with TRBD1 matching over 8 bases. Trimming took 1 base from V and 2 from J; bases not matched to a gene: 4. From germline, CDR1 is SGHAT and CDR2 FQNNGV. The CDR3 sequence is 15 residues long. The CDR3 coding sequence is TGTGCCAGCAGCTTAGGGGGGGACAGGCCCTACGAGCAGTACTTC. Translation: CASSLGGDRPYEQYF. Full variable domain (rest looked up from reference TRBV11-2 and TRBJ2-7): EAGVAQSPRYKIIEKRQSVAFWCNPISGHATLYWYQQILGQGPKLLIQFQNNGVVDDSQLPKDRFSAERLKGVDSTLKIQPAKLEDSAVYLCASSLGGDRPYEQYFGPGTRLTVT.

The chain carries TRBV27 and TRBJ2-7, with D possibly being TRBD1 (6 bases). V was trimmed by 8 bases and J by 2 bases, leaving 16 bases between them. This CDR3 spans 14 amino acids. CDR1 is MNHEY, CDR2 SMNVEV, per germline (reference sequence). The CDR3 coding sequence is TGTGCCAGCGCGAGACGGGACACCCCCTACGAGCAGTACTTC. Translation gives CASARRDTPYEQYF.

The table lists this clonotype with many counts. The chain combines TRBV29-1 with TRBJ2-5; D is perhaps TRBD2 (6 bases). The CDR3 loop spans 12 amino acids. Per the germline V gene, CDR1 is SQVTM and CDR2 is ANQGSEA. The V and J ends lost 4 bases and 5 bases respectively, with 11 bases between them. For the CDR3, the DNA is TGCAGCGTTGTCGGGAGTTGGGAGACCCAGTACTTC. Encoded protein: CSVVGSWETQYF.

In this sample, this clonotype turned up many times. V is TRBV11-2 and J is TRBJ2-7; 12 bases match TRBD2. Trimming at V came to 2 bases and at J to 4 bases, leaving 9 bases not matched to a gene. In germline, CDR1 is SGHAT, CDR2 FQNNGV. The CDR3 loop spans 17 amino acids. The CDR3 DNA reads as TGTGCCAGCAGCTTACCCCCCTCTAGCGGGAGGGCGTACGAGCAGTACTTC. Translating it yields CASSLPPSSGRAYEQYF.

The chain joins TRBV12-3 or TRBV12-4 to TRBJ1-3, with D perhaps TRBD1 (6 bases). The CDR3 has 16 amino acids. The V and J ends lost 5 bases and 0 bases respectively, with 14 bases between them. The CDR3 spells CASSPRGLRSGNTIYF. The DNA of the CDR3 is TGTGCCAGCAGTCCCAGGGGACTGCGCTCTGGAAACACCATATATTTT.

This clonotype came up many times. The chain employs TRBV2 and TRBJ2-7; TRBD2 matches at 8 bases. The CDR3 runs 18 residues. Germline-derived CDR1 and CDR2 are SNHLY and FYNNEI. V lost 4 bases, J lost 3 bases, and 17 bases stayed unmatched. CDR3 sequence reads: CASSATRRTAGGHYEQYF. The CDR3 DNA follows: TGTGCCAGCAGTGCTACCAGACGGACGGCGGGAGGACACTACGAGCAGTACTTC.

This clonotype was recorded many times. The chain's CDR3 is CSAREVLAGVFSYEQYF. For the CDR3, the DNA is TGCAGTGCTAGAGAGGTACTAGCGGGAGTATTCTCCTACGAGCAGTACTTC. This chain connects TRBV20-1 to TRBJ2-7; the match to TRBD2 covers 11 bases. The CDR3 length is 17 residues. V was pared by 0 bases and J by 0 bases, with 7 bases of the junction left unmatched. Germline lookup yields CDR1 DFQATT and CDR2 SNEGSKA (reference sequence).

This clonotype was detected many times. The V call is TRBV12-3 or TRBV12-4, the J call TRBJ2-7; D unclear. CDR3 size: 11 residues. V lost 6 bases and J 7 bases, leaving 10 bases between the germline ends. CDR3 protein: CASRDLYEQYF. As DNA, the CDR3 is TGTGCCAGCAGGGATTTATATGAGCAGTACTTC.

The chain has TRBV7-9 and TRBJ2-7; D is unclear. This CDR3 region has 14 residues. Germline loops: CDR1 SEHNR, CDR2 FQNEAQ (reference sequence). V dropped 5 bases and J dropped 1 base, with 12 bases sitting between them. The CDR3 spells CASSPPGFSYEQYF. CDR3 sequence (DNA): TGTGCCAGCAGCCCCCCCGGCTTTTCCTACGAGCAGTACTTC.

The rearrangement joins TRBV6-1 to TRBJ2-7; D perhaps matches TRBD1 (6 bases). The CDR3 is made up of 16 amino acids. CDR1 is MNHNS and CDR2 is SASEGT in the germline V gene. V shed 4 bases and J shed 3 bases, with 19 bases lying between them. CDR3 loop: CASSGSLTQGFYEQYF. CDR3 in DNA: TGTGCCAGCAGTGGAAGCCTAACACAGGGCTTCTACGAGCAGTACTTC.

This clonotype was observed many times. This chain uses TRBV20-1 with TRBJ2-2; 7 nucleotides match TRBD1. The length of the CDR3 is 15 residues. CDR1 is DFQATT, CDR2 SNEGSKA, per germline (reference sequence). The V and J ends lost 5 bases and 4 bases, in that order; junction bases with no gene match: 10. CDR3 DNA: TGCAGTGCTCGTATGGGACAGACCACCACCGGGGAGCTGTTTTTT. Residues: CSARMGQTTTGELFF.

In this sample, this clonotype turned up many times. The J gene is TRBJ1-2, the V gene TRBV28; D is perhaps TRBD1 (5 bases). V lost 1 base to trimming and J lost 6 bases, with 15 bases between them. Germline-derived CDR1 and CDR2 are MDHEN and SYDVKM. CDR3 length equals 15 residues. The CDR3 here is CASSLFQRQSNGYTF. The DNA of the CDR3 is TGTGCCAGCAGTTTATTCCAGCGACAGTCAAATGGCTACACCTTC.

V is TRBV12-5 and J is TRBJ1-6; 8 positions agree with TRBD1. The CDR3 covers 19 residues. CDR1 and CDR2 (germline): LGHNT, FRNRAP. Trimming removed 2 bases from V and 8 bases from J; junction bases left unmatched: 17. In DNA form, the CDR3 reads TGTGCTAGTGGTTTGATCGGCAGGGCGACAGGGGCAAGGTATTCACCCCTCCACTTT. It translates to CASGLIGRATGARYSPLHF.

The V and J genes are TRBV4-1 and TRBJ2-7; possible D gene TRBD2, 6 bases. Between the trimmed V and J ends, which lost 0 bases and 3 bases, there was a span of 12 bases. This CDR3 is 15 amino acids long. The germline CDR1 and CDR2 sequences are MGHRA and YSYEKL. CDR3 sequence (DNA): TGCGCCAGCAGCCAAGAGTCGGGAGTAAGCTACGAGCAGTACTTC. Encoded protein: CASSQESGVSYEQYF.

There are many counts of this clonotype. V gene TRBV6-5 combines with J gene TRBJ2-3, with TRBD1 identical over 8 bases. The CDR3 is 16 amino acids. The V gene end was trimmed by 2 bases and the J gene end by 1 base; junction bases not matched to a gene: 5. The germline V gene encodes CDR1 MNHEY and CDR2 SVGAGI. For the CDR3, the DNA is TGTGCCAGCAGTTACCCCACAGGGGGTGGCACAGATACGCAGTATTTT. Protein sequence: CASSYPTGGGTDTQYF.

This clonotype came up many times. V usage is TRBV4-1 and J usage is TRBJ2-7, with 7 bases lining up with TRBD2. There are 16 residues in the CDR3. Germline V CDR1 and CDR2: MGHRA, YSYEKL. V gave up 3 bases and J gave up 2 bases; unmatched junction bases: 10. CDR3 sequence reads: CASSHLIWTSPYEQYF. CDR3 DNA: TGCGCCAGCAGCCACCTAATATGGACTAGTCCCTACGAGCAGTACTTC.

The chain has TRBV5-1 and TRBJ2-2, with 12 bases matching TRBD1. CDR1 and CDR2 (germline): SGHRS, YFSETQ. This CDR3 contains 15 residues. J was trimmed by 6 bases and V by 3 bases; bases with no gene match: 3. The CDR3 loop is CASSSGTGGSGELFF. In DNA, the CDR3 is TGCGCCAGCAGCTCCGGGACAGGGGGCTCCGGGGAGCTGTTTTTT.

This clonotype was recorded many times. The rearrangement links TRBV20-1 to TRBJ2-5; the match to TRBD1 covers 7 bases. The CDR3 length is 14 residues. J was trimmed by 2 bases and V by 2 bases; bases with no gene match: 5. CDR1 and CDR2 (germline): DFQATT, SNEGSKA (reference sequence). The CDR3 bases are TGCAGTGCTAGAAAGGGGACAGAACAAGAGACCCAGTACTTC. Residues: CSARKGTEQETQYF.

This clonotype was seen ten or more times. The chain employs TRBV7-2 and TRBJ1-1; 8 bases map to TRBD1. V was pared by 5 bases and J by 6 bases, with 8 bases of the junction left unmatched. This CDR3 is 14 amino acids long. Germline-derived CDR1 and CDR2 are SGHTA and FQGNSA. CDR3 sequence reads: CASSPTGGIAEAFF. DNA of the CDR3: TGTGCCAGCAGCCCTACAGGGGGAATCGCTGAAGCTTTCTTT.

This clonotype has ten or more counts. The chain couples TRBV29-1 to TRBJ1-2, with D uncertain. The CDR3 length is 13 residues. Trimming took 6 bases from V and 2 from J, leaving 13 bases between them. CDR1 is SQVTM and CDR2 is ANQGSEA in the germline V gene. In nucleotides, the CDR3 is TGCAGCGTGGATCCGACCCAGAACTATGGCTACACCTTC. Translating gives CSVDPTQNYGYTF. The full variable domain, in which reference TRBV29-1 and TRBJ1-2 provide the parts outside the CDR3, is SAVISQKPSRDICQRGTSLTIQCQVDSQVTMMFWYRQQPGQSLTLIATANQGSEATYESGFVIDKFPISRPNLTFSTLTVSNMSPEDSSIYLCSVDPTQNYGYTFGSGTRLTVV.

DNA of the CDR3: TGTGCCAGCAGCTTCCTGAACGGGAGGGGCACAGATACGCAGTATTTT. Translating it yields CASSFLNGRGTDTQYF. The V call is TRBV11-2, the J call TRBJ2-3; 8 nucleotides agree with TRBD2. This CDR3 comprises 16 residues. From germline, CDR1 is SGHAT and CDR2 FQNNGV. Trimming at V came to 3 bases and at J to 1 base, leaving 6 bases not matched to a gene.

This clonotype was counted ten times or more. The chain employs TRBV7-3 and TRBJ2-7; either TRBD1 or TRBD2 may fit D (6 bases each). The CDR3 extends over 15 amino acids. Germline V gene sequence: CDR1 SGHTA, CDR2 FQGTGA. V lost 0 bases and J 0 bases, leaving 9 bases between the germline ends. The CDR3 region is CASSLTGGFSYEQYF. The CDR3 DNA follows: TGTGCCAGCAGCTTAACAGGGGGGTTCTCCTACGAGCAGTACTTC.

This clonotype has at least ten counts. The chain is built from TRBV12-3 or TRBV12-4 and TRBJ2-1; D might be TRBD1 (5 bases). The ends were cut back, 3 bases at V and 0 bases at J, with 6 bases in the middle. This CDR3 spans 14 amino acids. This CDR3 reads CASSFRVSYNEQFF. In DNA, the CDR3 is TGTGCCAGCAGTTTCAGGGTCTCCTACAATGAGCAGTTCTTC.

This clonotype has a count of ten or more. This chain uses TRBV28 with TRBJ1-5, with D possibly matching TRBD1 (5 bases). Deletions cut 1 base from V and 4 bases from J, with 29 bases between. This CDR3 is built from 21 residues. Germline CDR1 MDHEN, CDR2 SYDVKM. CDR3 nucleotide sequence: TGTGCCAGCAGTTTATACCTGCGCCAGGGCGGACCGGTGATTAGGAATCAGCCCCAGCATTTT. It translates to CASSLYLRQGGPVIRNQPQHF.

Turning to this clonotype: This clone may be a read error of a much larger clone one base away. The CDR3 sequence: CSARIGAPATQDF. The CDR3 DNA follows: TGCAGTGCTAGAATTGGAGCGCCGGCGACCCAGGACTTC. The chain carries TRBV20-1 and TRBJ2-5; D not resolved. Germline CDR1 reads DFQATT; CDR2 reads SNEGSKA (reference sequence). The CDR3 is 13 residues long.

The chain links TRBV19 to TRBJ1-6; 10 positions agree with TRBD1. CDR1 is LNHDA and CDR2 is SQIVND in the germline V gene (reference sequence). Losses at the gene ends were 3 bases for V and 8 bases for J; bases not matched to a gene: 1. The CDR3 spans 14 residues. CDR3 loop: CASSIGTGDSPLHF. The CDR3 DNA sequence: TGTGCCAGTAGTATCGGGACAGGGGATTCACCCCTCCACTTT.

This clonotype came up many times. The chain is built from TRBV6-2 or TRBV6-3 and TRBJ2-6, with D tentatively TRBD2 (7 bases). The germline V gene encodes CDR1 MNHEY and CDR2 SVGEGT. V shed 6 bases and J shed 2 bases, with 17 bases lying between them. CDR3 size: 17 residues. CDR3 sequence: CASSPSGGRTGANVLTF. In nucleotides, the CDR3 is TGTGCCAGCAGCCCCTCGGGGGGCCGCACTGGGGCCAACGTCCTGACTTTC.

This clonotype was found many times. V gene TRBV7-2 combines with J gene TRBJ1-1; D perhaps matches TRBD1 (5 bases). Trimming pared 2 bases from V and 5 bases from J, leaving 12 bases between. The length of the CDR3 is 14 residues. Germline CDR1 reads SGHTA; CDR2 reads FQGNSA. The CDR3 reads CASSLQRGGTEAFF. The CDR3 DNA is TGTGCCAGCAGCTTACAACGGGGGGGGACTGAAGCTTTCTTT.

In this sample, this clonotype turned up many times. The rearrangement links TRBV28 to TRBJ2-7; a possible D gene is TRBD2 (6 bases). Trimming pared 4 bases from V and 0 bases from J, leaving 13 bases between. Looked up from germline, CDR1 is MDHEN and CDR2 is SYDVKM. This CDR3 spans 15 amino acids. This CDR3 is CASSSWRDSSYEQYF. CDR3 in DNA: TGTGCCAGCAGTTCGTGGCGGGATAGCTCCTACGAGCAGTACTTC. Using reference TRBV28 and TRBJ2-7 for the parts outside the CDR3, the full variable domain is DVKVTQSSRYLVKRTGEKVFLECVQDMDHENMFWYRQDPGLGLRLIYFSYDVKMKEKGDIPEGYSVSREKKERFSLILESASTNQTSMYLCASSSWRDSSYEQYFGPGTRLTVT.